The rows below give T cell receptor beta chains drawn from one sample of a study of T cells in Graves' hyperthyroidism and ophthalmopathy. MiXCR, run by TCRdb on the multiplex PCR reads, gives a single entry per CDR3 protein. The profile shows about 52,000 distinct CDR3 sequences, roughly 50% of them singletons. The specimen sequenced was blood. Receptors were obtained from a woman between 45 and 60 years old with Graves' ophthalmopathy. CDR3s include the opening cysteine and the closing phenylalanine or tryptophan. The D gene is left open where the match is weak. Clone size, where shown, is once, few, many, or a class for clones that have expanded.

j_call,v_call,d_call,clone_size,cdr3_aa,cdr3_nt
TRBJ2-7,TRBV20-1,TRBD1,many,CSARDAETGIREQYF,TGCAGTGCTAGAGACGCCGAGACAGGGATACGTGAGCAGTACTTC
TRBJ2-7,TRBV7-2,.,once,CASSLGTSRGEQYF,TGTGCCAGCAGCTTAGGGACTAGCAGGGGGGAGCAGTACTTC
TRBJ1-2,TRBV2,.,many,CASSQQVSNYGYTF,TGTGCCAGCAGTCAACAGGTCTCTAACTATGGCTACACCTTC
TRBJ1-3,TRBV7-2,.,many,CASSLSAGGGNTIYF,TGTGCCAGCAGCTTATCAGCTGGGGGTGGAAACACCATATATTTT
TRBJ2-5,TRBV7-2,.,.,CASSLGGSETQYF,TGTGCCAGCAGCTTAGGGGGCTCGGAGACCCAGTACTTC
TRBJ2-3,TRBV20-1,.,many,CSATPGHGIDTQYF,TGCAGTGCTACCCCGGGACACGGGATCGATACGCAGTATTTT
TRBJ2-1,TRBV7-2,TRBD2,.,CASSSGLAGGHGVDEQFF,TGTGCCAGCAGCTCGGGACTAGCGGGAGGGCATGGTGTGGATGAGCAGTTCTTC
TRBJ2-3,TRBV25-1,TRBD1,.,CASSASGTGGTDTQYF,TGTGCCAGCAGTGCCTCCGGGACAGGGGGCACAGATACGCAGTATTTT
TRBJ1-1,TRBV3-1,.,many,CASSHRSTEAFF,TGTGCCAGCAGCCACCGGAGCACTGAAGCTTTCTTT
TRBJ2-5,TRBV5-1,TRBD1,many,CASSSGGVPQETQYF,TGCGCCAGCAGCTCAGGGGGCGTACCACAAGAGACCCAGTACTTC
TRBJ1-6,TRBV7-6,.,many,CASSLASGGPNSYNSPLHF,TGTGCCAGCAGCTTAGCGTCGGGAGGGCCGAACTCCTATAATTCACCCCTCCACTTT
TRBJ1-4,TRBV25-1,.,.,CASSAGGVRKLFF,TGTGCCAGCAGTGCAGGAGGGGTCAGAAAACTGTTTTTT
TRBJ1-2,TRBV7-7,.,.,CASRQDSRRGYTF,TGTGCCAGCAGACAAGATAGTAGGCGTGGCTACACCTTC
TRBJ2-3,TRBV10-3,TRBD1,.,CAISGRQGSTDTQYF,TGTGCCATCAGTGGTAGACAGGGGAGCACAGATACGCAGTATTTT
TRBJ2-2,TRBV11-2,.,many,CASSLELATGELFF,TGTGCCAGCAGCTTAGAACTGGCAACCGGGGAGCTGTTTTTT
TRBJ2-7,TRBV18,.,.,CASSPTGQVSYEQYF,TGTGCCAGCTCACCCACCGGACAAGTATCCTACGAGCAGTACTTC
TRBJ2-1,TRBV6-5,TRBD2,many,CASRGPAGGFF,TGTGCCAGCAGAGGACCGGCGGGGGGGTTCTTC
TRBJ2-3,TRBV20-1,.,many,CSAREGVAGDTQYF,TGCAGTGCTAGAGAAGGAGTAGCAGGGGATACGCAGTATTTT
TRBJ2-3,TRBV11-2,TRBD2,.,CASSPGLAGPDTQYF,TGTGCCAGCAGCCCGGGGCTAGCGGGTCCGGATACGCAGTATTTT
TRBJ1-2,TRBV18,TRBD1,few,CASSPPGTGNYGYTF,TGTGCCAGCTCACCCCCAGGGACAGGGAACTATGGCTACACCTTC
TRBJ1-5,TRBV7-9,TRBD1,.,CASVPDRGNQPQHF,TGTGCCAGCGTCCCGGACAGGGGGAATCAGCCCCAGCATTTT
TRBJ1-2,TRBV6-1,TRBD1,many,CASSARDRAYGYTF,TGTGCCAGCAGTGCCCGGGACAGGGCCTATGGCTACACCTTC
TRBJ1-4,TRBV29-1,TRBD1,.,CSVGSQAGGGEKLFF,TGCAGCGTGGGCTCTCAGGCAGGGGGAGGTGAAAAACTGTTTTTT
TRBJ2-3,TRBV5-1,.,many,CASSFDLPDTQYF,TGCGCCAGCAGCTTTGATCTCCCAGATACGCAGTATTTT
TRBJ1-5,TRBV19,TRBD1,many,CASAGTGRWRNQPQHF,TGTGCCAGTGCAGGGACAGGGCGGTGGAGAAATCAGCCCCAGCATTTT
TRBJ2-7,TRBV4-3,.,.,CASSQGAATSTYEQYF,TGCGCCAGCAGCCAAGGGGCGGCTACGAGCACTTACGAGCAGTACTTC
TRBJ1-1,TRBV15,TRBD1,.,CATSADRARTEAFF,TGTGCCACCAGCGCGGACAGGGCACGGACTGAAGCTTTCTTT
TRBJ1-2,TRBV11-2,.,many,CASSLDRGLYGYTF,TGTGCCAGCAGCTTAGACAGGGGTCTCTATGGCTACACCTTC
TRBJ2-3,TRBV7-3,.,few,CASSFRGVGTDTQYF,TGTGCCAGCAGTTTTAGGGGAGTAGGCACAGATACGCAGTATTTT
TRBJ2-3,TRBV20-1,.,many,CSARPQGTSTDTQYF,TGCAGTGCTAGGCCCCAAGGGACTAGCACAGATACGCAGTATTTT
TRBJ1-5,TRBV19,.,.,CAGSKGLGGQPQHF,TGTGCCGGTAGTAAGGGACTGGGAGGTCAGCCCCAGCATTTT
TRBJ1-2,TRBV29-1,TRBD1,.,CSVLGQDYGYTF,TGCAGCGTGCTCGGACAGGACTATGGCTACACCTTC
TRBJ1-1,TRBV7-3,TRBD1,.,CASSIPGTGRGTEAFF,TGTGCCAGCAGCATCCCCGGGACAGGCCGCGGGACTGAAGCTTTCTTT
TRBJ1-1,TRBV5-1,TRBD1,many,CASSAGGQGFPEAFF,TGCGCCAGCAGCGCCGGGGGACAGGGGTTCCCTGAAGCTTTCTTT
TRBJ2-5,TRBV18,.,.,CASSPQRPPGETQYF,TGTGCCAGCTCACCACAGAGGCCCCCAGGAGAGACCCAGTACTTC
TRBJ2-5,TRBV5-1,TRBD1,many,CASSSSYRGETQYF,TGCGCCAGCAGCTCCTCATACAGGGGTGAGACCCAGTACTTC
TRBJ2-1,TRBV6-2/TRBV6-3,TRBD1,many,CASSQGVWEQFF,TGTGCCAGCAGCCAGGGGGTATGGGAGCAGTTCTTC
TRBJ2-7,TRBV9,TRBD2,.,CASSQGGRGAYEQYF,TGTGCCAGCAGCCAGGGCGGGCGGGGGGCCTATGAGCAGTACTTT
TRBJ2-7,TRBV7-3,.,.,CASNPGGIHEQYF,TGTGCCAGCAACCCCGGGGGCATTCACGAGCAGTACTTC
TRBJ2-3,TRBV7-2,.,many,CASTSRGESTDTQYF,TGTGCCAGCACCTCGAGGGGGGAGTCCACAGATACGCAGTATTTT
TRBJ2-1,TRBV7-9,.,.,CASSLGRGSGRGGNEQFF,TGTGCCAGCAGCTTAGGAAGGGGGTCCGGGAGAGGGGGCAACGAGCAGTTCTTC
TRBJ2-1,TRBV7-2,TRBD1,.,CASSPGQGSTEQFF,TGTGCCAGCAGCCCGGGACAGGGATCGACTGAGCAGTTCTTC
TRBJ2-5,TRBV2,TRBD1,many,CASNRQGTETQYF,TGTGCCAGCAATCGACAGGGGACAGAGACCCAGTACTTC
TRBJ2-1,TRBV9,.,.,CASVGNNEQFF,TGTGCCAGCGTAGGTAACAATGAGCAGTTCTTC
TRBJ1-4,TRBV6-2/TRBV6-3,.,many,CASSWTDLNEKLFF,TGTGCCAGCTCGTGGACAGACCTTAATGAAAAACTGTTTTTT